The clone carrying this T cell receptor (beta chain) was recorded a few times. Its specificity is unknown. Germline-derived CDR1 and CDR2 are MDHEN and SYDVKM. Trimming took 3 bases from V and 5 from J; bases not matched to a gene: 7. There are 16 residues in the CDR3. These data belong to a study of blood T cells in healthy people across ages. Study-level findings and limits: Relative to aged donors, long-lived donors carried more naive CD4+ cells and displayed higher diversity.

The authors ran a second PCR of roughly 6 to 12 cycles using a sample-barcoded 5' primer and a J-beta primer mix. All cDNA molecules were each tagged by a template-switch adaptor with 12 random nucleotides. One entry per CDR3 protein results from TCRdb running MiXCR on the 5' RACE reads. This table has over 500,000 distinct CDR3 sequences, approximately 52% appearing once. Extractions gave at least 5.5 micrograms of total RNA per sample. This TCR was sampled from an elderly woman in good health. The sequenced sample was blood. The chain links TRBV28 to TRBJ2-5; 12 bases are a match to TRBD2. As DNA, the CDR3 is TGTGCCAGCAGTTTCGCTAGCGGGGGGGCCTTGGAGACCCAGTACTTC. It translates to CASSFASGGALETQYF.